Sequencing of this TCR beta chain was carried out in a study of blood T cell repertoires in COVID-19. Study as a whole: Acute and convalescent COVID-19 samples came from the United States, Italy and Spain.

V shed 3 bases and J shed 4 bases, with 10 bases lying between them. The CDR3 has 13 amino acids. This clone was observed at least ten times. TCRdb's table, derived via immunoSEQ multiplex PCR, lists solely in-frame clones and lacks some. The data hold 85,000 to 90,000 clones, with over 70% observed a single time. The specimen was peripheral blood. The receptor was isolated from a human donor in a cohort sampled during active COVID-19. The chain combines TRBV12-3 or TRBV12-4 with TRBJ2-7, with D perhaps matching TRBD2 (6 bases). The CDR3 reads CASSFGRGYEQYF. The CDR3 nucleotides are TGTGCCAGCAGTTTCGGTCGGGGGTACGAGCAGTACTTC.